The 30 T cell receptor beta chains below were found in one sample sequenced in a study of early T cells in non-severe SARS-CoV-2 infection. TCRdb analysed the 5' RACE reads with MiXCR anew, one entry per CDR3 protein. The table records 57,000 or so distinct CDR3 sequences, about 11% of them present only once. Material: whole blood, obtained at baseline. The receptors originated from an adult who was a healthcare worker with PCR-confirmed SARS-CoV-2 infection or an uninfected control (not recorded which). The donor label of this sample is uncertain.

The genes are TRBV6-1 and TRBJ1-2; D uncertain. V shed 7 bases and J shed 3 bases, with 9 bases lying between them. The CDR3 loop spans 12 amino acids. From germline, CDR1 is MNHNS and CDR2 SASEGT. The CDR3: CASTGQDYGYTF. CDR3 bases: TGTGCCAGCACCGGCCAGGACTATGGCTACACCTTC.

This clonotype was seen a handful of times. V is TRBV7-8 and J is TRBJ1-1; D is unclear. Trimming cost V 2 bases and J 0 bases, with 4 bases left between them. Germline loops: CDR1 SGHVS, CDR2 FQNEAQ. The CDR3 runs to 13 residues. The CDR3, as DNA: TGTGCCAGCAGCTTAACCCTGAACACTGAAGCTTTCTTT. Translation gives CASSLTLNTEAFF.

This clonotype was detected ten times or more. The V gene is TRBV19, the J gene TRBJ1-5; no reliable D call. Per germline, CDR1 LNHDA and CDR2 SQIVND (reference sequence). Trimming removed 3 bases at V and 0 bases at J, with 9 bases between. This CDR3 spans 15 amino acids. This chain's CDR3 is CASSITENSNQPQHF. As DNA, the CDR3 is TGTGCCAGTAGTATTACGGAGAATAGCAATCAGCCCCAGCATTTT.

This clonotype was detected only a few times. The chain carries TRBV10-1 and TRBJ2-5, with 13 bases aligning to TRBD2. V shed 5 bases and J 3 bases; nucleotides not matched to a gene: 3. The CDR3 has 15 residues. Germline CDR1 is WNHNN and CDR2 is SYGVQD (reference sequence). The CDR3: CASSPGTSGEETQYF. The CDR3 coding sequence is TGCGCCAGCAGTCCCGGGACTAGCGGGGAAGAGACCCAGTACTTC.

This chain joins TRBV14 and TRBJ2-7, with D hard to call. Germline loops: CDR1 SGHDN, CDR2 FVKESK. There are 13 residues in the CDR3. Trimming left V 9 bases short and J 6 bases short, with 18 bases between. CDR3 in amino acids: CASRYIWHPEQYV. CDR3 nucleotide sequence: TGTGCCAGTCGTTACATATGGCACCCCGAGCAGTACGTC.

This clonotype occurred many times. The V gene is TRBV7-9, the J gene TRBJ2-3; D possibly corresponds to TRBD2 (5 bases). The V end was cut by 2 bases, the J end by 4 bases, with 13 bases between. Germline V gene data show CDR1 as SEHNR and CDR2 as FQNEAQ (reference sequence). The length of the CDR3 is 15 residues. CDR3 nucleotide sequence: TGTGCCAGCAGCTTAAATCCCAGGCGGGCAGATACGCAGTATTTT. Amino acid sequence: CASSLNPRRADTQYF. Drawing the rest from reference TRBV7-9 and TRBJ2-3, the complete variable domain is DTGVSQNPRHKITKRGQNVTFRCDPISEHNRLYWYRQTLGQGPEFLTYFQNEAQLEKSRLLSDRFSAERPKGSFSTLEIQRTEQGDSAMYLCASSLNPRRADTQYFGPGTRLTVL.

The CDR3 bases are TGTGCCACGCGGGTCGGGACTAGCGGGGGTGAGCAGTTCTTC. Encoded protein: CATRVGTSGGEQFF. The rearrangement links TRBV6-1 to TRBJ2-1; 14 bases are shared with TRBD2. Losses at the gene ends were 10 bases for V and 9 bases for J; bases not matched to a gene: 8. The CDR3 loop spans 14 amino acids. Germline V lookup: CDR1 MNHNS, CDR2 SASEGT.

A word on this clonotype: A junction end diverges from the germline sequence, so it may reflect a read error. The chain joins TRBV18 to TRBJ1-1; D is uncertain. Germline-derived CDR1 and CDR2 are KGHSH and LQKENI. This CDR3 is built from 14 residues. DNA for the CDR3: TGTGTCAGCTCACCCTTCGGGGAAACGACTGAAGCTTTCTTT. It specifies CVSSPFGETTEAFF. The full variable domain, in which reference TRBV18 and TRBJ1-1 provide the parts outside the CDR3, is NAGVMQNPRHLVRRRGQEARLRCSPMKGHSHVYWYRQLPEEGLKFMVYLQKENIIDESGMPKERFSAEFPKEGPSILRIQQVVRGDSAAYFCVSSPFGETTEAFFGQGTRLTVV.

This clonotype was found many times. The chain couples TRBV4-1 to TRBJ1-1; D gene ambiguous. The CDR3 covers 13 residues. From germline, CDR1 is MGHRA and CDR2 YSYEKL. Trimming removed 0 bases from V and 8 bases from J, with 10 bases in between. The CDR3 DNA follows: TGCGCCAGCAGCCAAGAGGACGGATTAGAAGCTTTCTTT. Its translation: CASSQEDGLEAFF.

There are a few counts of this clonotype. J is TRBJ1-1 and V is TRBV12-3 or TRBV12-4; D unclear. The CDR3 loop spans 12 amino acids. V lost 6 bases and J lost 2, with 7 bases in between. The DNA for the CDR3 is TGTGCCAGCAGGACGGGTAACACTGAAGCTTTCTTT. It is translated as CASRTGNTEAFF.

This clonotype was counted a few times. DNA of the CDR3: TGCACCAGCAGCCAAGACCGGGACAGAAATCAGCCCCAGCATTTT. This codes for CTSSQDRDRNQPQHF. The chain is built from TRBV1 and TRBJ1-5; the table calls TRBD1, which could not be checked here. TRBV1 is designated a pseudogene. There are 15 residues in the CDR3.

The V call is TRBV7-3, the J call TRBJ2-3; perhaps TRBD2 as D (5 bases). V was trimmed by 5 bases and J by 5 bases, leaving 11 bases between them. This CDR3 spans 13 amino acids. Germline CDR1 SGHTA, CDR2 FQGTGA. CDR3 in DNA: TGTGCCAGCAGCCAAGCGAGGGTAGATACGCAGTATTTT. It encodes CASSQARVDTQYF.

This clonotype was counted only a few times. The gene calls are TRBV3-1 and TRBJ1-2; D is unclear. CDR3 length: 14 residues. Germline-derived CDR1 and CDR2 are LGHDT and YNNKEL (reference sequence). Trimming shortened V by 4 bases and J by 2 bases, and 11 bases separated the two germline ends. The CDR3 here is CASSPGAGNYGYTF. CDR3 nucleotides: TGTGCCAGCAGCCCCGGAGCAGGCAACTATGGCTACACCTTC.

The V and J genes are TRBV7-2 and TRBJ2-3; TRBD2 is a possible D gene (5 bases). The CDR3 extends over 15 amino acids. Germline-derived CDR1 and CDR2 are SGHTA and FQGNSA. The V and J ends lost 5 bases and 10 bases respectively, with 22 bases between them. CDR3: CASSPQSSGGVAQYF. CDR3 DNA: TGTGCCAGCAGCCCTCAGTCCAGCGGCGGCGTGGCGCAGTATTTT.

This clonotype was detected a few times. The chain employs TRBV11-2 and TRBJ1-1; the match to TRBD1 covers 11 bases. The CDR3 spans 14 residues. Trimming cost V 5 bases and J 4 bases; bases outside gene matches: 3. CDR1 and CDR2 from the germline V gene are SGHAT and FQNNGV. The CDR3 bases are TGTGCCAGCAGCCGGGACAGGGGGAGCACTGAAGCTTTCTTT. Translation gives CASSRDRGSTEAFF.

This clonotype was recorded once. J is TRBJ2-7 and V is TRBV5-4, with D tentatively TRBD2 (5 bases). In germline, CDR1 is SGHNT, CDR2 YYREEE (reference sequence). The CDR3 totals 12 residues. V lost 4 bases and J lost 7, with 12 bases in between. CDR3 amino acids: CASSPPGGEQYV. The CDR3 region has the DNA TGTGCCAGCAGCCCCCCGGGCGGGGAGCAGTACGTC.

J is TRBJ1-6 and V is TRBV25-1, with D perhaps matching TRBD1 (5 bases). Germline V gives CDR1 MGHDK, CDR2 SYGVNS. The CDR3 spans 13 residues. V was shortened by 6 bases and J by 8 bases, with 11 bases between the two germline ends. CDR3 nucleotide sequence: TGTGCCAGCAGCAGCTGGGGGGATTCACCCCTCCACTTT. Protein: CASSSWGDSPLHF.

This clonotype was counted between two and nine times. The chain joins TRBV7-8 to TRBJ1-5; D is uncertain. The CDR3 is 17 amino acids. Trimming removed 2 bases at V and 1 base at J, with 15 bases between. The germline V gene has CDR1 SGHVS and CDR2 FQNEAQ. Written as DNA, the CDR3 is TGTGCCAGCAGCTTATTCGAGAAAGGAACGAGCAATCAGCCCCAGCATTTT. The encoded protein is CASSLFEKGTSNQPQHF.

Ten or more counts support this clonotype. The rearrangement joins TRBV11-2 to TRBJ1-6, with no clear D. The V end lost 8 bases, the J end lost 7 bases, and 12 bases lay between the germline ends. The CDR3 loop spans 13 amino acids. From germline, CDR1 is SGHAT and CDR2 FQNNGV. The chain's CDR3 is CASALRANSPLHF. The CDR3 bases are TGTGCCAGCGCGCTACGGGCAAATTCACCCCTCCACTTT.

This clonotype was found many times. The chain recombines TRBV12-3 or TRBV12-4 with TRBJ2-3; 12 bases line up with TRBD2. CDR3 length: 19 residues. The V segment lost 5 bases and the J segment 1 base; nucleotides outside the gene matches: 13. CDR3: CASSQPLAGGVRGTDTQYF. In nucleotides, the CDR3 is TGTGCCAGCAGTCAACCACTAGCGGGGGGCGTCCGGGGCACAGATACGCAGTATTTT.

This clonotype was seen a few times. This chain links TRBV3-1 with TRBJ2-5; D is unresolved. V gave up 3 bases and J gave up 3 bases, with 14 bases separating them. Germline CDR1 reads LGHDT; CDR2 reads YNNKEL (reference sequence). The length of the CDR3 is 15 residues. The CDR3 DNA is TGTGCCAGCAGCCAGTTACGGAAAGATAAAGAGACCCAGTACTTC. This codes for CASSQLRKDKETQYF.

The chain combines TRBV5-1 with TRBJ2-1, with 9 bases identical to TRBD1. Looked up from germline, CDR1 is SGHRS and CDR2 is YFSETQ. This CDR3 has 15 amino acids. V lost 6 bases to trimming and J lost 2 bases; unmatched junction nucleotides: 6. This CDR3 reads CASTPGDRAYNEQFF. The CDR3 DNA sequence: TGCGCCAGCACCCCGGGGGACAGGGCCTACAATGAGCAGTTCTTC. The full variable domain, its missing parts supplied by reference TRBV5-1 and TRBJ2-1, is KAGVTQTPRYLIKTRGQQVTLSCSPISGHRSVSWYQQTPGQGLQFLFEYFSETQRNKGNFPGRFSGRQFSNSRSEMNVSTLELGDSALYLCASTPGDRAYNEQFFGPGTRLTVL.

This chain joins TRBV5-4 and TRBJ2-5, with TRBD2 matching over 8 bases. Germline assignment: CDR1 SGHNT and CDR2 YYREEE (reference sequence). CDR3 size: 16 residues. J lost 1 base, V lost 4 bases, and 9 bases had no gene match. The CDR3 loop reads CASSHLAGGTQETQYF. In DNA, the CDR3 is TGTGCCAGCAGCCACCTAGCGGGCGGAACCCAAGAGACCCAGTACTTC.

This clonotype was counted a few times. The chain links TRBV18 to TRBJ2-3; 12 bases map to TRBD2. The V gene end was trimmed by 3 bases and the J gene end by 3 bases; junction bases not matched to a gene: 1. CDR1 and CDR2 from the germline V gene are KGHSH and LQKENI. The CDR3 has 15 amino acids. The CDR3 sequence is CASSPTSGGTDTQYF. CDR3 DNA sequence: TGTGCCAGCTCACCGACTAGCGGGGGTACAGATACGCAGTATTTT.

This clonotype has more than one count but fewer than ten. The V gene is TRBV9, the J gene TRBJ2-5; no definite D call. Germline V gives CDR1 SGDLS, CDR2 YYNGEE. The CDR3 covers 13 residues. V lost 3 bases to trimming and J lost 1 base, with 7 bases between them. Here the CDR3 reads CASSAAPQETQYF. Written as DNA, the CDR3 is TGTGCCAGCAGCGCGGCACCCCAAGAGACCCAGTACTTC. The full variable domain, rest sourced from reference TRBV9 and TRBJ2-5, is DSGVTQTPKHLITATGQRVTLRCSPRSGDLSVYWYQQSLDQGLQFLIQYYNGEERAKGNILERFSAQQFPDLHSELNLSSLELGDSALYFCASSAAPQETQYFGPGTRLLVL.

V gene TRBV27 combines with J gene TRBJ1-2; TRBD1 might be the D (6 bases). The CDR3 consists of 13 residues. Germline CDR1 and CDR2: MNHEY and SMNVEV (reference sequence). The ends were cut back, 8 bases at V and 0 bases at J, with 10 bases in the middle. The CDR3 sequence is CASGGQPNYGYTF. In DNA form, the CDR3 reads TGTGCCAGCGGGGGACAACCTAACTATGGCTACACCTTC.

V gene TRBV12-3 or TRBV12-4 combines with J gene TRBJ1-2, with 8 positions matching TRBD1. V trimming: 4 bases; J trimming: 7 bases; junction bases outside the gene matches: 2. The CDR3 runs to 12 residues. CDR3 protein: CASSYRGIGYTF. The CDR3, as DNA: TGTGCCAGCAGTTACAGGGGGATTGGCTACACCTTC.

The chain links TRBV21-1 to TRBJ2-2. TRBV21-1 is annotated as a pseudogene. The CDR3 contains 15 residues. The CDR3 protein is CASSKERGFTGELFF. The CDR3 DNA sequence: TGTGCCAGCAGCAAAGAACGGGGATTTACCGGGGAGCTGTTTTTT.

This clonotype was picked up a small number of times. The CDR3 loop reads CAISSTGVPGYNEQFF. The CDR3 DNA sequence: TGTGCCATCAGTTCGACAGGGGTCCCCGGCTACAATGAGCAGTTCTTC. V usage is TRBV10-3 and J usage is TRBJ2-1; TRBD1 agrees at 8 bases. The trim removed 5 bases at V and 3 bases at J, leaving 9 bases unmatched. Germline CDR1 ENHRY, CDR2 SYGVKD. The CDR3 is 16 residues long.

This chain links TRBV11-2 with TRBJ1-4; D might be TRBD1 (6 bases). This CDR3 comprises 14 residues. Per germline, CDR1 SGHAT and CDR2 FQNNGV. Trimming left V 4 bases short and J 6 bases short, with 12 bases between. The CDR3 coding sequence is TGTGCCAGCAGCTCTCACAGGGCGTATGAAAAACTGTTTTTT. This translates into CASSSHRAYEKLFF.